The rows below give T cell receptor beta chains drawn from one sample of a study of sequential checkpoint blockade in melanoma. Sequencing used immunoSEQ multiplex PCR; TCRdb keeps in-frame clones, though not all of them. The data show a few hundred clones, approximately 24% seen once. The material sequenced was tumor tissue (inferred from file names), taken from a patient given nivolumab and ipilimumab in sequence. The receptors were sampled from a human donor with melanoma. Each CDR3 is given with its conserved first and last residue. Each record gives: J gene, clone size, D gene, V gene, CDR3 protein, CDR3 DNA. A D gene is named only where the DNA matches it firmly. Clone size, where shown, is once, few, many, or a class for clones that have expanded.

J gene: TRBJ1-2; clone size: -; D gene: -; V gene: TRBV30; CDR3 protein: CASGPGTDGYTF; CDR3 DNA: TGTGCCTCCGGGCCTGGCACCGACGGCTACACCTTC
J gene: TRBJ1-5; clone size: few; D gene: -; V gene: TRBV11-3; CDR3 protein: CASSEGVVSNQPQHF; CDR3 DNA: TGTGCCAGCAGCGAGGGGGTTGTGAGCAATCAGCCCCAGCATTTT
J gene: TRBJ1-1; clone size: few; D gene: -; V gene: TRBV28; CDR3 protein: CASSSVDTEAFF; CDR3 DNA: TGTGCCAGCAGTTCGGTGGACACTGAAGCTTTCTTT
J gene: TRBJ1-6; clone size: -; D gene: -; V gene: TRBV19; CDR3 protein: CASSFRDTNSPLHF; CDR3 DNA: TGTGCCAGTAGTTTCCGGGACACAAATTCACCCCTCCACTTT
J gene: TRBJ1-4; clone size: -; D gene: TRBD1; V gene: TRBV28; CDR3 protein: CASSLDLGQLSEGKKLFF; CDR3 DNA: TGTGCCAGCAGTTTAGACTTGGGACAGCTCTCCGAAGGAAAAAAACTGTTTTTT
J gene: TRBJ1-1; clone size: few; D gene: -; V gene: TRBV6-8; CDR3 protein: CASSYKGVKNTEAFF; CDR3 DNA: TGTGCCAGCAGTTATAAGGGGGTTAAGAACACTGAAGCTTTCTTT
J gene: TRBJ2-2; clone size: once; D gene: TRBD1; V gene: TRBV18; CDR3 protein: CASSPNAPDGTGHGELFF; CDR3 DNA: TGTGCCAGCTCACCCAACGCCCCGGATGGGACAGGGCACGGGGAGCTGTTTTTT
J gene: TRBJ1-1; clone size: large; D gene: -; V gene: TRBV11-3; CDR3 protein: CASSPTLVGDTEAFF; CDR3 DNA: TGTGCCAGCAGCCCTACCCTTGTGGGTGACACTGAAGCTTTCTTT
J gene: TRBJ1-2; clone size: few; D gene: TRBD1; V gene: TRBV10-2; CDR3 protein: CASSTGQGLFRGYTF; CDR3 DNA: TGCGCCAGCAGTACCGGACAGGGGTTATTTCGTGGCTACACCTTC
J gene: TRBJ2-2; clone size: few; D gene: -; V gene: TRBV19; CDR3 protein: CASSITGEIGELFF; CDR3 DNA: TGTGCCAGTAGTATAACGGGAGAAATCGGGGAGCTGTTTTTT
J gene: TRBJ2-3; clone size: -; D gene: TRBD2; V gene: TRBV29-1; CDR3 protein: CSSLTSGWTDTQYF; CDR3 DNA: TGCAGCTCACTGACTAGCGGGTGGACAGATACGCAGTATTTT
J gene: TRBJ2-1; clone size: few; D gene: TRBD2; V gene: TRBV9; CDR3 protein: CASSVGEGQKLLNFSYNEQFF; CDR3 DNA: TGTGCCAGCAGCGTAGGGGAGGGGCAGAAACTCTTAAACTTCTCCTACAATGAGCAGTTCTTC
J gene: TRBJ2-2; clone size: large; D gene: -; V gene: TRBV11-3; CDR3 protein: CASSLTGQLGGELFF; CDR3 DNA: TGTGCCAGCAGCTTAACAGGTCAACTCGGCGGGGAGCTGTTTTTT
J gene: TRBJ2-5; clone size: -; D gene: -; V gene: TRBV6-8; CDR3 protein: CASSYSKGRETQYF; CDR3 DNA: TGTGCCAGCAGTTACTCGAAGGGGCGGGAGACCCAGTACTTC
J gene: TRBJ1-5; clone size: -; D gene: -; V gene: TRBV6-8; CDR3 protein: CASSLSGGDSGNQPQHF; CDR3 DNA: TGTGCCAGCAGTTTGAGTGGAGGGGATTCGGGCAATCAGCCCCAGCATTTT
J gene: TRBJ2-6; clone size: -; D gene: -; V gene: TRBV5-1; CDR3 protein: CASSLQWSSGANVLTF; CDR3 DNA: TGCGCCAGCAGCTTGCAGTGGAGCTCTGGGGCCAACGTCCTGACTTTC
J gene: TRBJ2-1; clone size: few; D gene: TRBD1; V gene: TRBV9; CDR3 protein: CASTKGPGGIPNEQFF; CDR3 DNA: TGTGCCAGCACCAAAGGGCCAGGGGGTATACCCAATGAGCAGTTCTTC
J gene: TRBJ1-2; clone size: -; D gene: -; V gene: TRBV18; CDR3 protein: CASSPFGQQANYGYTF; CDR3 DNA: TGTGCCAGCTCACCTTTCGGACAGCAAGCTAACTATGGCTACACCTTC
J gene: TRBJ1-1; clone size: large; D gene: -; V gene: TRBV11-3; CDR3 protein: CASSPYSLGGTEAFF; CDR3 DNA: TGTGCCAGCAGCCCCTACTCCTTGGGAGGGACTGAAGCTTTCTTT
J gene: TRBJ1-2; clone size: -; D gene: -; V gene: TRBV11-3; CDR3 protein: CASSDSEVRNVDYGYTF; CDR3 DNA: TGTGCCAGCAGTGATAGTGAAGTTCGGAACGTCGACTATGGCTACACCTTC
J gene: TRBJ2-4; clone size: few; D gene: -; V gene: TRBV11-3; CDR3 protein: CASSGRPGGGIQYF; CDR3 DNA: TGTGCCAGCAGCGGGAGGCCGGGCGGTGGCATTCAGTACTTC
J gene: TRBJ2-7; clone size: -; D gene: TRBD2; V gene: TRBV19; CDR3 protein: CASSIVLAGGYEQYF; CDR3 DNA: TGTGCCAGTAGTATAGTACTAGCGGGAGGATACGAGCAGTACTTC
J gene: TRBJ1-4; clone size: few; D gene: TRBD1; V gene: TRBV28; CDR3 protein: CASSLRTGRALKEKLFF; CDR3 DNA: TGTGCCAGCAGTCTGCGGACAGGGAGGGCTTTAAAAGAAAAACTGTTTTTT
J gene: TRBJ1-5; clone size: -; D gene: -; V gene: TRBV19; CDR3 protein: CASSIVGVGNQPQHF; CDR3 DNA: TGTGCCAGTAGTATAGTAGGGGTGGGGAATCAGCCCCAGCATTTT
J gene: TRBJ2-1; clone size: -; D gene: -; V gene: TRBV5-1; CDR3 protein: CASSLVGGIDEQFF; CDR3 DNA: TGCGCCAGCAGCTTGGTAGGAGGGATCGATGAGCAGTTCTTC
J gene: TRBJ2-1; clone size: -; D gene: -; V gene: TRBV18; CDR3 protein: CASSPPLETQFF; CDR3 DNA: TGTGCCAGCTCACCACCCCTAGAGACGCAGTTCTTC
J gene: TRBJ1-2; clone size: few; D gene: -; V gene: TRBV4-1; CDR3 protein: CASFMDGGNYGYTF; CDR3 DNA: TGCGCCAGCTTCATGGACGGGGGTAACTATGGCTACACCTTC
J gene: TRBJ2-7; clone size: -; D gene: -; V gene: TRBV18; CDR3 protein: CASSQTAGEGYEQYF; CDR3 DNA: TGTGCCAGCTCCCAAACCGCAGGGGAGGGATACGAGCAGTACTTC
J gene: TRBJ2-1; clone size: -; D gene: TRBD1; V gene: TRBV30; CDR3 protein: CACTRTGGRNEQFF; CDR3 DNA: TGTGCCTGTACCCGGACAGGGGGCAGGAATGAGCAGTTCTTC
J gene: TRBJ2-7; clone size: medium-sized; D gene: TRBD2; V gene: TRBV12-5; CDR3 protein: CASNVREDSYEQYF; CDR3 DNA: TGTGCCAGCAACGTCCGGGAGGATTCCTACGAGCAGTACTTC
J gene: TRBJ2-2; clone size: -; D gene: TRBD2; V gene: TRBV4-1; CDR3 protein: CASSRTLAGGNTGELFF; CDR3 DNA: TGCGCCAGCAGCCGAACACTAGCGGGGGGGAACACCGGGGAGCTGTTTTTT
J gene: TRBJ2-5; clone size: -; D gene: -; V gene: TRBV23-1; CDR3 protein: CASSFGSRETQYF; CDR3 DNA: TGCGCCAGCAGCTTCGGCAGTCGTGAGACCCAGTACTTC
J gene: TRBJ1-2; clone size: -; D gene: -; V gene: TRBV7-5; CDR3 protein: CASSLPPGQNYGYTF; CDR3 DNA: TGTGCCAGCAGCTTGCCCCCGGGACAGAACTATGGCTACACCTTC
J gene: TRBJ1-1; clone size: -; D gene: TRBD1; V gene: TRBV18; CDR3 protein: CASSRSGTGRKSTEAFF; CDR3 DNA: TGTGCCAGCTCCCGCTCCGGGACAGGGAGAAAGAGCACTGAAGCTTTCTTT
J gene: TRBJ1-3; clone size: few; D gene: -; V gene: TRBV4-1; CDR3 protein: CASSQGPAHSSGNTIYF; CDR3 DNA: TGCGCCAGCAGCCAAGGGCCGGCTCACTCCTCTGGAAACACCATATATTTT
J gene: TRBJ2-3; clone size: -; D gene: -; V gene: TRBV30; CDR3 protein: CAWSIGQSEAQYF; CDR3 DNA: TGTGCCTGGAGTATAGGCCAATCGGAGGCGCAGTATTTT
J gene: TRBJ2-1; clone size: -; D gene: -; V gene: TRBV30; CDR3 protein: CAWSVSGSGLGTNEQFF; CDR3 DNA: TGTGCCTGGAGTGTATCAGGGAGTGGGTTGGGGACTAATGAGCAGTTCTTC
J gene: TRBJ2-7; clone size: few; D gene: -; V gene: TRBV11-3; CDR3 protein: CASSATGTAYEQYF; CDR3 DNA: TGTGCCAGCAGCGCCACAGGGACCGCCTACGAGCAGTACTTC
J gene: TRBJ2-2; clone size: few; D gene: TRBD2; V gene: TRBV7-1; CDR3 protein: CASSSREGRNTGELFF; CDR3 DNA: TGTGCCAGCAGCTCCCGGGAGGGGCGAAACACCGGGGAGCTGTTTTTT
J gene: TRBJ2-7; clone size: -; D gene: -; V gene: TRBV6-8; CDR3 protein: CAISGGGSNEQYF; CDR3 DNA: TGTGCCATCAGTGGAGGGGGTTCCAACGAGCAGTACTTC
J gene: TRBJ1-4; clone size: -; D gene: TRBD1; V gene: TRBV19; CDR3 protein: CASSNPGGGTNEKLFF; CDR3 DNA: TGTGCCAGTAGTAATCCAGGGGGCGGGACTAATGAAAAACTGTTTTTT
J gene: TRBJ2-3; clone size: once; D gene: -; V gene: TRBV5-1; CDR3 protein: CASSPGESTDTQYF; CDR3 DNA: TGCGCCAGCAGCCCCGGGGAGTCCACAGATACGCAGTATTTT
J gene: TRBJ1-2; clone size: few; D gene: -; V gene: TRBV6-8; CDR3 protein: CASSYGVGDYGYTF; CDR3 DNA: TGTGCCAGCAGTTACGGGGTCGGGGACTATGGCTACACCTTC
J gene: TRBJ1-4; clone size: -; D gene: -; V gene: TRBV9; CDR3 protein: CASSASGRGGSEKLFF; CDR3 DNA: TGTGCCAGCAGTGCCTCCGGAAGGGGCGGTTCTGAAAAACTGTTTTTT
J gene: TRBJ1-2; clone size: medium-sized; D gene: -; V gene: TRBV11-3; CDR3 protein: CASQLTISRKTYGYTF; CDR3 DNA: TGTGCCAGCCAGCTTACTATCTCGCGAAAGACCTATGGCTACACCTTC
J gene: TRBJ2-1; clone size: large; D gene: TRBD2; V gene: TRBV11-3; CDR3 protein: CASSSPAGGPNEQFF; CDR3 DNA: TGTGCCAGCAGCTCCCCCGCGGGGGGGCCAAATGAGCAGTTCTTC
J gene: TRBJ2-2; clone size: -; D gene: -; V gene: TRBV6-8; CDR3 protein: CASRGGTYTGELFF; CDR3 DNA: TGTGCCAGCAGGGGCGGGACATACACCGGGGAGCTGTTTTTT
J gene: TRBJ1-1; clone size: -; D gene: -; V gene: TRBV11-3; CDR3 protein: CASSLGGGYISEAFF; CDR3 DNA: TGTGCCAGCAGCTTGGGGGGCGGTTATATCTCTGAAGCTTTCTTT